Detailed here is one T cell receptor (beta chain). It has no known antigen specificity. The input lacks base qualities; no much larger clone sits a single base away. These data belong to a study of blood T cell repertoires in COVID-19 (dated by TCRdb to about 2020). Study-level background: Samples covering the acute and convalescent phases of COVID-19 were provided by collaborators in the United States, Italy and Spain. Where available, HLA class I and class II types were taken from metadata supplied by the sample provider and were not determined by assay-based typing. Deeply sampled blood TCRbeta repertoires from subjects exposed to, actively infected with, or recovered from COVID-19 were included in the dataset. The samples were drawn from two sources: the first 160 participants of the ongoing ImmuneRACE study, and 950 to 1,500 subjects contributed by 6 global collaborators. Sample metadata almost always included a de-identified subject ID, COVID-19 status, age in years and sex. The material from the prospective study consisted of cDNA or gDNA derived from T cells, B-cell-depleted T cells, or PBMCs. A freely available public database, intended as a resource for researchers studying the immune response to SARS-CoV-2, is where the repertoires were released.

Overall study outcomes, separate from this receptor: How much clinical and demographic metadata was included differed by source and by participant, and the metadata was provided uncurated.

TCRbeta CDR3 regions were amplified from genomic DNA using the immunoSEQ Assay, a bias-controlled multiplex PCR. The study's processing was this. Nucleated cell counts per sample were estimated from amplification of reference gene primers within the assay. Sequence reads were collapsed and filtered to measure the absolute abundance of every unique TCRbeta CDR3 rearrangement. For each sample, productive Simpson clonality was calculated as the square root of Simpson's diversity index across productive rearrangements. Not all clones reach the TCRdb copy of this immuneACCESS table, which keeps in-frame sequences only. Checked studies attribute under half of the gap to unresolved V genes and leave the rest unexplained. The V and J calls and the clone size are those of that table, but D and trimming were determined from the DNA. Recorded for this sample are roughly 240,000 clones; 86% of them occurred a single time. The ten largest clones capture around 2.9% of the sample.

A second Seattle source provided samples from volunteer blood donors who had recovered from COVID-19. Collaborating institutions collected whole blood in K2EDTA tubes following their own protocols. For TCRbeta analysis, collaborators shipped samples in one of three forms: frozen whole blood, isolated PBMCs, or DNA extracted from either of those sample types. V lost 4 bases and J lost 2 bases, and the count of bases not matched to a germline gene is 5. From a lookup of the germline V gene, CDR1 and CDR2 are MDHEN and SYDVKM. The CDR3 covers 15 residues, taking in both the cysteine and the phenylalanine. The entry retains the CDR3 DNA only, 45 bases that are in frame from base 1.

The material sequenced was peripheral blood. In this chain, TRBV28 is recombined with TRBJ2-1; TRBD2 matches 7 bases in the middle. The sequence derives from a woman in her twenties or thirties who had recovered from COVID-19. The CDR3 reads CASSSLARAYNEQFF. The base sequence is TGTGCCAGCAGTTCACTAGCGAGAGCCTACAATGAGCAGTTCTTC.